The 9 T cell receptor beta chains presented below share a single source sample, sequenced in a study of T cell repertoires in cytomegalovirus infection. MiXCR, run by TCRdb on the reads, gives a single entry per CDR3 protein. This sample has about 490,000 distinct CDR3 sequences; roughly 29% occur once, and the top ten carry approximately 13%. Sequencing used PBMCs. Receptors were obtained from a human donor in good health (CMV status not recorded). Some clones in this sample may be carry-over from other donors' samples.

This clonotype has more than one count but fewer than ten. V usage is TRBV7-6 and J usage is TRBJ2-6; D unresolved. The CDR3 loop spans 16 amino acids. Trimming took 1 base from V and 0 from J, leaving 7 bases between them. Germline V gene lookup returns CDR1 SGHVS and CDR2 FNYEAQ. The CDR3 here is CASSLVVTSGANVLTF. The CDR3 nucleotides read TGTGCCAGCAGCTTAGTTGTTACCTCTGGGGCCAACGTCCTGACTTTC.

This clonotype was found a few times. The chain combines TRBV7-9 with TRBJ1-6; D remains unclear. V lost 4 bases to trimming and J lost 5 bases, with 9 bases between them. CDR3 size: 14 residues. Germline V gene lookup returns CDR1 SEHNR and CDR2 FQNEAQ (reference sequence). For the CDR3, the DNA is TGTGCCAGCAGCTGGGTTTTAAATAATTCACCCCTCCACTTT. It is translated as CASSWVLNNSPLHF.

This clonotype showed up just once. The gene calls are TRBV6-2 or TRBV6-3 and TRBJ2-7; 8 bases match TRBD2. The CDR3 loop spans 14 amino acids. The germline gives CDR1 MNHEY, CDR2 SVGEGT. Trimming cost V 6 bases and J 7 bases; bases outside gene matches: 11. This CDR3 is CASSESGTRGEQYF. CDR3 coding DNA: TGTGCCAGCAGCGAATCCGGGACTAGGGGGGAGCAGTACTTC.

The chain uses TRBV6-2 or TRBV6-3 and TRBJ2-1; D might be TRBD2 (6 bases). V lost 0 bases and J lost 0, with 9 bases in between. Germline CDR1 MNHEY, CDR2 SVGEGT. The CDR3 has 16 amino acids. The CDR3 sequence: CASSYSPGVSYNEQFF. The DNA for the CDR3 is TGTGCCAGCAGTTACTCGCCGGGAGTCTCCTACAATGAGCAGTTCTTC.

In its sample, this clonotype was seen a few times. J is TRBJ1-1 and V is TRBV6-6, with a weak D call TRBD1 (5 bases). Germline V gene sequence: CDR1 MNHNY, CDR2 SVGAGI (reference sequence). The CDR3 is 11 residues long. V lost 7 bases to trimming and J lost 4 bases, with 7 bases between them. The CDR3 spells CASTDSTEAFF. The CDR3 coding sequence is TGTGCCAGCACCGACAGCACTGAAGCTTTCTTT.

In DNA form, the CDR3 reads TGTGCCAGTAGTATGGGTGGGACAGAATATCAGCCCCAGCATTTT. This encodes CASSMGGTEYQPQHF. This chain uses TRBV19 with TRBJ1-5; 7 bases map to TRBD1. This CDR3 region has 15 residues. With 3 bases clipped from V and 5 bases from J, the junction kept 7 bases outside the gene matches. The germline V gene encodes CDR1 LNHDA and CDR2 SQIVND (reference sequence).

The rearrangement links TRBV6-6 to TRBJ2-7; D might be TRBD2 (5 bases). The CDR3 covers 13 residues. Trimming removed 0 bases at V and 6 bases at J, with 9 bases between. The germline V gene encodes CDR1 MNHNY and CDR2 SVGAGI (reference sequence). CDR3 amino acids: CASSYSIEGEQYF. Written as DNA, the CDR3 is TGTGCCAGCAGTTACTCGATTGAGGGCGAGCAGTACTTC.

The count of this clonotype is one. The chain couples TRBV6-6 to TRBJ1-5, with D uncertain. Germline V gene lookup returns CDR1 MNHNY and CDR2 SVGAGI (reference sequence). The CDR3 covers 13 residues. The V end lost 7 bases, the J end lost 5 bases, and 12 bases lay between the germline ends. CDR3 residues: CASIKDGYQPQHF. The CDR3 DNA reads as TGTGCCAGCATAAAAGACGGATATCAGCCCCAGCATTTT.

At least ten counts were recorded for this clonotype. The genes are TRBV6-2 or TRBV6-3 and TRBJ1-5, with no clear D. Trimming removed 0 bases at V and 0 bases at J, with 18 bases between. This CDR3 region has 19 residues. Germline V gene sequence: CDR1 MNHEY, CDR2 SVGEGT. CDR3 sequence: CASSYSIRRIHYSNQPQHF. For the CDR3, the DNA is TGTGCCAGCAGTTACTCGATTCGGCGGATCCATTATAGCAATCAGCCCCAGCATTTT.